One sample yielded the 7 T cell receptor beta chains listed below, sequenced in a study of Ad26.COV2.S vaccination and SARS-CoV-2 variants. The table came from immunoSEQ multiplex PCR; TCRdb's copy has only in-frame clones and leaves some out. The table records 300,000 to 400,000 clones, 90% to 95% of them present only once. The sample consisted of peripheral blood, taken after recovery from COVID-19. These receptors were taken from a human donor who had recovered from COVID-19.

This sequence joins TRBV6-5 and TRBJ2-7, with D possibly matching TRBD1 (5 bases). The CDR3 totals 13 residues. V shed 6 bases and J shed 3 bases, with 12 bases lying between them. The germline V gene has CDR1 MNHEY and CDR2 SVGAGI. The CDR3 DNA sequence: TGTGCCAGCAGGATGCAGGGTTACTACGAGCAGTACTTC. Its translation is CASRMQGYYEQYF.

J is TRBJ2-1 and V is TRBV11-2; 15 bases line up with TRBD2. This CDR3 region has 15 residues. Trimming removed 5 bases from V and 8 bases from J; junction bases left unmatched: 4. The germline CDR1 and CDR2 sequences are SGHAT and FQNNGV. This CDR3 is CASSLRTSGGDEQFF. As DNA, the CDR3 is TGTGCCAGCAGCCTTCGGACTAGCGGGGGGGATGAGCAGTTCTTC.

The chain is built from TRBV11-1 and TRBJ1-2; D unresolved. V was pared by 0 bases and J by 4 bases, with 12 bases between. CDR3 length: 15 residues. Germline-derived CDR1 and CDR2 are SGHAT and FQDESV (reference sequence). The CDR3 reads CASSLAPSGVYGYTF. In nucleotides, the CDR3 is TGTGCCAGCAGCTTAGCGCCATCTGGGGTCTATGGCTACACCTTC.

The chain uses TRBV3-1 (or the pseudogene TRBV3-2) and TRBJ1-2; 8 nucleotides align to TRBD1. The length of the CDR3 is 12 residues. Germline assignment: CDR1 LGHDT and CDR2 YNNKEL (reference sequence). Unmatched junction bases numbered 6, after V lost 4 bases and J lost 11 bases. The CDR3 nucleotides are TGTGCCAGCAGCCCAGCAGGGGGCGAATACACCTTC. Translated: CASSPAGGEYTF.

The chain couples TRBV7-8 to TRBJ2-7; D not resolved. The CDR3 length is 13 residues. V was pared by 1 base and J by 2 bases, with 6 bases between. Germline V lookup: CDR1 SGHVS, CDR2 FQNEAQ. The CDR3 bases are TGTGCCAGCAGCTTAGGGGCCACCTACGAGCAGTACTTC. Encoded protein: CASSLGATYEQYF.

This clone was observed once. The gene calls are TRBV19 and TRBJ1-1; possibly TRBD1 for D (5 bases). The CDR3 has 12 amino acids. Between the trimmed V and J ends, which lost 8 bases and 5 bases, there was a span of 12 bases. The germline gives CDR1 LNHDA, CDR2 SQIVND (reference sequence). CDR3 loop: CASGVGGTEAFF. CDR3 in DNA: TGTGCCAGTGGTGTGGGGGGAACTGAAGCTTTCTTT.

The V gene is TRBV2, the J gene TRBJ2-7; 9 bases map to TRBD1. Germline V gene sequence: CDR1 SNHLY, CDR2 FYNNEI. This CDR3 has 15 amino acids. Trimming took 6 bases from V and 2 from J; bases not matched to a gene: 8. CDR3 nucleotides: TGTGCCAGCAGGACCGGGACAGGGCCGACCTACGAGCAGTACTTC. Protein product: CASRTGTGPTYEQYF.